The T cell receptor beta chain described here comes from a study of patients and donors after allogeneic stem cell transplantation. TCRdb called the RT-PCR reads again in MiXCR, with one record for every CDR3 protein. The sample includes tens of thousands of distinct CDR3 sequences, roughly 48% of them seen just once. Trimming removed 0 bases from V and 4 bases from J, with 6 bases in between. The germline gives CDR1 LGHNA, CDR2 YSLEER. The length of the CDR3 is 14 residues. This clonotype was counted at least ten times. The sequenced sample consisted of blood, either unsorted or a sorted T cell fraction (not recorded which). The TCR comes from a human donor who was either an allogeneic HSCT recipient or a stem cell or donor lymphocyte infusion donor (not recorded which). It is not recorded whose cells these are; they may come from a transplant donor. The V gene is TRBV4-3, the J gene TRBJ1-4; D not certain. In nucleotides, the CDR3 is TGCGCCAGCAGCCAAGAGTACAGTAATGAAAAACTGTTTTTT. This gives the protein CASSQEYSNEKLFF.